This T cell receptor (beta chain) was profiled in a study of blood T cells in healthy people across ages. Study findings and constraints: Estimated diversity that came from one million T cells was considered an underestimate.

The donors, aged roughly 6 to 90, were healthy Caucasians from Russia. Per sample, no less than 5 micrograms of total RNA were extracted. There are 17 residues in the CDR3. CDR1 and CDR2 from the germline V gene are SGHDT and YYEEEE. After removal of 4 bases from V and 4 bases from J, the junction contained 16 bases not matched to a gene. Together with a sample-barcoded 5' primer, a J-beta primer mix was included in a second PCR lasting about 7 to 11 cycles. TCRdb processed the 5' RACE reads anew with MiXCR; each CDR3 protein has one entry. The sample carries hundreds of thousands of distinct CDR3 sequences, approximately 60% recorded once. With regard to this clonotype: Its antigen is unknown.

The specimen sequenced was blood. The chain couples TRBV5-6 to TRBJ2-7, with 8 bases matching TRBD1. This TCR was recovered from a man aged 35-49 years in good health. This CDR3 reads CASSPWTGTIAFYEQYF. The CDR3 region has the DNA TGTGCCAGCAGCCCCTGGACAGGGACGATTGCCTTTTACGAGCAGTACTTC.